Following are 28 T cell receptor beta chains from one sample sequenced in a study of T-cell reconstitution after alpha-beta-depleted transplantation in children. Unique molecular identifiers were built into the TCRbeta library. TCRdb reanalysed the PCR reads using MiXCR and keeps one entry per CDR3 protein. The sample has some 640,000 distinct CDR3 sequences, roughly 15% seen once. The sample consisted of PBMCs from the stem cell graft donor, taken from the stem cell graft. The receptors derive from a human donor who donated a stem cell graft to a child with acute myeloid leukemia.

The table lists this clonotype with many counts. The chain recombines TRBV20-1 with TRBJ2-1; TRBD2 aligns across 12 bases. CDR3 size: 15 residues. The junction had 4 bases not matched to a gene; V was cut back by 0 bases and J by 7 bases. Germline CDR1 DFQATT, CDR2 SNEGSKA (reference sequence). DNA of the CDR3: TGCAGTGCTAGAGACCCTAGCGGGGGGGGTAATGAGCAGTTCTTC. It is translated as CSARDPSGGGNEQFF.

The CDR3 protein is CASSSTGPGDGYTF. The CDR3 bases are TGTGCCAGCAGTTCGACCGGTCCTGGTGATGGCTACACCTTC. The chain couples TRBV6-5 to TRBJ1-2; D unclear. With 4 bases removed from V and 6 bases from J, the gap between germline ends came to 15 bases. There are 14 residues in the CDR3. In germline, CDR1 is MNHEY, CDR2 SVGAGI.

This clonotype turned up a few times. This CDR3 is CASSLKETYGYTF. CDR3 coding DNA: TGTGCCAGCAGTTTAAAGGAAACCTATGGCTACACCTTC. The chain carries TRBV28 and TRBJ1-2; D uncertain. The CDR3 runs 13 residues. In germline, CDR1 is MDHEN, CDR2 SYDVKM. V was clipped by 2 bases and J by 4 bases, with 8 bases between them.

This clonotype was recorded at least ten times. The V gene is TRBV24-1, the J gene TRBJ2-3, with 13 nucleotides matching TRBD2. With V trimmed by 1 base and J by 2 bases, 11 bases remained unmatched. The V gene's germline CDR1 is KGHDR and CDR2 SFDVKD. CDR3 length equals 20 residues. In nucleotides, the CDR3 is TGTGCCACCAGTGATTTAGGTGGGGGACTAGCGGGACCAAACACAGATACGCAGTATTTT. Translation gives CATSDLGGGLAGPNTDTQYF.

This clonotype was recorded a few times. The chain links TRBV27 to TRBJ2-3, with 11 bases fitting TRBD2. Per the germline V gene, CDR1 is MNHEY and CDR2 is SMNVEV (reference sequence). With V trimmed by 4 bases and J by 6 bases, 6 bases remained unmatched. The CDR3 covers 15 residues. The DNA for the CDR3 is TGTGCCAGCAGTTCCTATAGCGGGGGGGCGGATACGCAGTATTTT. The encoded protein is CASSSYSGGADTQYF.

This clonotype was counted many times. This chain connects TRBV10-3 to TRBJ2-1; D uncertain. V was trimmed by 4 bases and J by 0 bases, leaving 10 bases between them. The CDR3 is 15 residues long. CDR1 and CDR2 (germline): ENHRY, SYGVKD. CDR3 region: CAISAILDSYNEQFF. The DNA for the CDR3 is TGTGCCATCAGTGCAATACTGGACTCCTACAATGAGCAGTTCTTC.

This clonotype occurred many times. The chain recombines TRBV29-1 with TRBJ2-1, with D unclear. V lost 0 bases to trimming and J lost 7 bases, with 7 bases between them. This CDR3 is built from 12 residues. Germline V gives CDR1 SQVTM, CDR2 ANQGSEA. The DNA for the CDR3 is TGCAGCGTTGAAGACGAGCGAAATGAGCAGTTCTTC. It specifies CSVEDERNEQFF.

This clonotype has more than one count but fewer than ten. The V gene is TRBV9, the J gene TRBJ2-2; 9 nucleotides match TRBD2. The CDR3 has 16 residues. J was trimmed by 1 base and V by 4 bases; bases with no gene match: 5. CDR1 and CDR2 (germline): SGDLS, YYNGEE. The CDR3 bases are TGTGCCAGCAGCCCTCGGACTAGCGAGAACACCGGGGAGCTGTTTTTT. Translation: CASSPRTSENTGELFF.

This chain links TRBV4-2 with TRBJ1-3, with 11 bases fitting TRBD1. The germline V gene has CDR1 LGHNA and CDR2 YNFKEQ. V shed 0 bases and J 0 bases; nucleotides not matched to a gene: 10. The CDR3 runs 20 residues. CDR3 DNA: TGTGCCAGCAGCCAAGAGGGTAGGGGGACAGGGGGGTCCTCTGGAAACACCATATATTTT. This sequence encodes CASSQEGRGTGGSSGNTIYF.

This chain joins TRBV10-2 and TRBJ1-1, with 10 bases identical to TRBD1. V trimming: 6 bases; J trimming: 0 bases; junction bases outside the gene matches: 16. The CDR3 loop spans 19 amino acids. The germline V gene has CDR1 WSHSY and CDR2 SAAADI. The CDR3 region has the DNA TGCGCCAGCAGGGGGACAGGGGATTTTCGGGCTCTTCTGAACACTGAAGCTTTCTTT. Its protein product is CASRGTGDFRALLNTEAFF.

This clonotype was observed at least ten times. The rearrangement uses TRBV20-1 and TRBJ1-2; D unclear. V dropped 6 bases and J dropped 4 bases, with 15 bases sitting between them. The V gene's germline CDR1 is DFQATT and CDR2 SNEGSKA (reference sequence). The CDR3 covers 13 residues. The CDR3 DNA sequence: TGCAGTGCCCCGGTCCCACGGGGCTATGGCTACACCTTC. It translates to CSAPVPRGYGYTF.

In its sample, this clonotype was seen a few times. The chain joins TRBV20-1 to TRBJ2-3, with 7 bases lining up with TRBD1. The CDR3 covers 17 residues. Germline CDR1 is DFQATT and CDR2 is SNEGSKA (reference sequence). The junction had 19 bases not matched to a gene; V was cut back by 6 bases and J by 4 bases. The CDR3 sequence is CSARPGQNPISADTQYF. The CDR3 nucleotides are TGCAGTGCGAGACCGGGACAGAATCCAATCTCAGCAGATACGCAGTATTTT.

This clonotype came up a few times. CDR3 DNA sequence: TGTGCCATCAGTTCTAGCGGGGGGGCGACCTACAATGAGCAGTTCTTC. Its translation: CAISSSGGATYNEQFF. The rearrangement joins TRBV10-3 to TRBJ2-1; the match to TRBD2 covers 12 bases. With 5 bases clipped from V and 2 bases from J, the junction kept 4 bases outside the gene matches. This CDR3 has 16 amino acids. CDR1 is ENHRY and CDR2 is SYGVKD in the germline V gene.

This clonotype was detected only a few times. V and J are TRBV5-1 and TRBJ2-1; 14 positions match TRBD2. Germline CDR1 SGHRS, CDR2 YFSETQ. This CDR3 region has 16 residues. The V gene end was trimmed by 3 bases and the J gene end by 8 bases; junction bases not matched to a gene: 7. CDR3 amino acids: CASSSGLAGAGDEQFF. DNA for the CDR3: TGCGCCAGCAGCTCGGGACTAGCGGGGGCGGGGGATGAGCAGTTCTTC.

This clonotype has ten or more counts. The chain links TRBV29-1 to TRBJ2-3, with 10 bases identical to TRBD1. Germline V gene lookup returns CDR1 SQVTM and CDR2 ANQGSEA. Germline trimming cut 5 bases from V and 6 bases from J; bases unmatched to any gene: 8. The CDR3 totals 14 residues. The CDR3 nucleotides are TGCAGCGTTACCCGGACAGGGGGTGATGATACGCAGTATTTT. This gives the protein CSVTRTGGDDTQYF.

There are many counts of this clonotype. The CDR3 DNA follows: TGTGCCAGCAGCATGTACTCCGCCTCCGGGGAGCTGTTTTTT. Amino acid sequence: CASSMYSASGELFF. V is TRBV7-3 and J is TRBJ2-2; D uncertain. The CDR3 spans 14 residues. Trimming took off 5 bases at V and 6 bases at J, with 13 bases between the two ends. Germline CDR1 and CDR2: SGHTA and FQGTGA.

CDR3 region: CASSLRSSWTGTPRAWDGYTF. The CDR3 nucleotides are TGCGCCAGCAGCCTGAGATCGTCCTGGACCGGGACTCCGAGGGCCTGGGATGGCTACACCTTC. V usage is TRBV5-1 and J usage is TRBJ1-2; perhaps TRBD1 as D (5 bases). Germline V lookup: CDR1 SGHRS, CDR2 YFSETQ. Trimming left V 4 bases short and J 6 bases short, with 37 bases between. This CDR3 is 21 amino acids long.

This clonotype turned up a few times. The CDR3 region has the DNA TGTGCCAGCAGCTTTGGGACAGGGAGCTATGGCTACACCTTC. Translating gives CASSFGTGSYGYTF. This sequence joins TRBV5-5 and TRBJ1-2; TRBD1 agrees at 9 bases. CDR3 length equals 14 residues. Germline CDR1 is SGHKS and CDR2 is YYEKEE (reference sequence). V trimming: 2 bases; J trimming: 4 bases; junction bases outside the gene matches: 3.

This clonotype has at least ten counts. The chain combines TRBV7-9 with TRBJ2-3, with TRBD2 matching 7 bases. The CDR3 has 17 residues. Germline V gene lookup returns CDR1 SEHNR and CDR2 FQNEAQ (reference sequence). V trimming: 5 bases; J trimming: 2 bases; junction bases outside the gene matches: 13. The CDR3 sequence is CASSHVPSGHPTDTQYF. CDR3 coding DNA: TGTGCCAGCAGCCACGTGCCTAGCGGACATCCCACAGATACGCAGTATTTT.

This clonotype was picked up a small number of times. The genes are TRBV5-1 and TRBJ2-5; 10 bases line up with TRBD2. V shed 3 bases, J shed 2 bases, and the junction held 10 bases outside the gene matches. The CDR3 is 17 residues long. The germline V gene has CDR1 SGHRS and CDR2 YFSETQ. Here the CDR3 DNA reads TGCGCCAGCAGCTCGTTGTATAGCGGGGGGATACAAGAGACCCAGTACTTC. Translating it yields CASSSLYSGGIQETQYF.

The chain combines TRBV12-3 or TRBV12-4 with TRBJ2-1; either TRBD1 or TRBD2 may fit D (7 bases each). Trimming removed 3 bases at V and 8 bases at J, with 17 bases between. CDR3 length: 15 residues. CDR3 sequence: CASSFRSQGRDEQFF. CDR3 coding DNA: TGTGCCAGCAGTTTCCGGTCACAGGGGAGGGATGAGCAGTTCTTC.

In its sample, this clonotype was seen many times. The rearrangement uses TRBV29-1 and TRBJ2-7; 8 bases line up with TRBD1. Germline loops: CDR1 SQVTM, CDR2 ANQGSEA. The CDR3 loop spans 12 amino acids. The J segment lost 4 bases and the V segment lost 5 bases, leaving 4 bases of the junction unmatched. The CDR3 spells CSVSQGEYEQYF. Here the CDR3 DNA reads TGCAGCGTTTCACAGGGGGAATACGAGCAGTACTTC.

This chain joins TRBV6-5 and TRBJ1-3, with D perhaps matching TRBD1 (5 bases). Trimming left V 2 bases short and J 0 bases short, with 8 bases between. Germline CDR1 and CDR2: MNHEY and SVGAGI. This CDR3 has 15 residues. The CDR3, as DNA: TGTGCCAGCAGTTACGACAGATACTCTGGAAACACCATATATTTT. Its protein product is CASSYDRYSGNTIYF.

The chain combines TRBV6-1 with TRBJ2-2, with 8 bases that match TRBD2. Per the germline V gene, CDR1 is MNHNS and CDR2 is SASEGT. There are 15 residues in the CDR3. The ends lost 8 bases at V and 6 bases at J; junction bases unmatched: 11. The CDR3 DNA sequence: TGTGCCAGCCATTTAGGGGCGGGGGGCCCCGGGGAGCTGTTTTTT. Encoded protein: CASHLGAGGPGELFF.

The chain joins TRBV28 to TRBJ2-3; TRBD2 matches 8 bases. V lost 2 bases and J lost 1; bases outside the gene matches: 14. This CDR3 has 19 residues. Germline V lookup: CDR1 MDHEN, CDR2 SYDVKM. The CDR3 sequence: CASSLVPAGVGSGTDTQYF. CDR3 DNA: TGTGCCAGCAGTTTAGTTCCAGCGGGGGTCGGTTCTGGCACAGATACGCAGTATTTT.

J is TRBJ2-1 and V is TRBV29-1; no clear D gene. Trimming shortened V by 6 bases and J by 5 bases, and 14 bases separated the two germline ends. The V gene's germline CDR1 is SQVTM and CDR2 ANQGSEA. The CDR3 covers 13 residues. CDR3 region: CSVAAVSDNEQFF. DNA of the CDR3: TGCAGCGTCGCCGCTGTGAGTGACAATGAGCAGTTCTTC.

The rearrangement links TRBV9 to TRBJ2-7, with 9 bases aligning to TRBD1. Germline V CDR1 and CDR2: SGDLS, YYNGEE. V lost 2 bases, J lost 2 bases, and 5 bases stayed unmatched. The CDR3 is made up of 15 amino acids. The DNA of the CDR3 is TGTGCCAGCAGCGTGGGACAGGGTTACCCCTACGAGCAGTACTTC. Translated, it gives CASSVGQGYPYEQYF.

The sample holds many counts of this clonotype. This chain links TRBV20-1 with TRBJ1-5, with TRBD1 as a possible D gene (5 bases). With 2 bases removed from V and 4 bases from J, the gap between germline ends came to 9 bases. This CDR3 is 13 amino acids long. Germline CDR1 DFQATT, CDR2 SNEGSKA (reference sequence). CDR3 in amino acids: CSARPEGNQPQHF. The CDR3 nucleotides are TGCAGTGCTAGACCCGAGGGGAATCAGCCCCAGCATTTT.